The 16 T cell receptor beta chains listed next were all sequenced from one sample in a study of response to subunit inactivated influenza vaccine. TCRdb redid the calling of the RT-PCR reads with MiXCR, one entry per CDR3 protein. The table has about 530,000 distinct CDR3 sequences, roughly 12% seen once. The source was PBMCs from blood, collected on the day of vaccination. These TCRs come from a man aged 50 to 60 who received an inactivated influenza vaccine.

The chain joins TRBV20-1 to TRBJ2-7; 7 nucleotides agree with TRBD2. CDR1 DFQATT and CDR2 SNEGSKA come from the germline V gene (reference sequence). Trimming took 1 base from V and 5 from J; bases not matched to a gene: 5. The CDR3 runs 13 residues. CDR3 bases: TGCAGTGCTAGAGGCGGGAGAATCGACGAGCAGTACTTC. The encoded protein is CSARGGRIDEQYF.

The rearrangement joins TRBV5-1 to TRBJ2-7; TRBD1 aligns across 8 bases. From germline, CDR1 is SGHRS and CDR2 YFSETQ. Trimming removed 2 bases from V and 2 bases from J; junction bases left unmatched: 15. The CDR3 extends over 18 amino acids. The DNA for the CDR3 is TGCGCCAGCAGCTTTGGATCCAGACAGGGGTGGGTCACCTACGAGCAGTACTTC. Its translation: CASSFGSRQGWVTYEQYF.

This clonotype has more than one count but fewer than ten. The chain couples TRBV5-1 to TRBJ2-1; 11 bases align to TRBD1. The CDR3 is 15 residues long. CDR1 SGHRS and CDR2 YFSETQ come from the germline V gene. With 5 bases clipped from V and 4 bases from J, the junction kept 5 bases outside the gene matches. Here the CDR3 DNA reads TGCGCCAGCAGAGAAGGGACAGGGGGGTACAATGAGCAGTTCTTC. Translation: CASREGTGGYNEQFF.

This clonotype occurred a few times. The rearrangement links TRBV3-1 to TRBJ2-3; D perhaps matches TRBD2 (6 bases). The CDR3 runs 16 residues. The germline gives CDR1 LGHDT, CDR2 YNNKEL (reference sequence). V was pared by 1 base and J by 2 bases, with 13 bases between. This chain's CDR3 is CASSQVGGLDTDTQYF. As DNA, the CDR3 is TGTGCCAGCAGCCAAGTGGGGGGTTTGGACACAGATACGCAGTATTTT.

This clonotype showed up many times. V is TRBV24-1 and J is TRBJ2-5, with TRBD1 identical over 8 bases. V lost 4 bases to trimming and J lost 7 bases; unmatched junction nucleotides: 7. This CDR3 is 14 amino acids long. The V gene's germline CDR1 is KGHDR and CDR2 SFDVKD. The CDR3 DNA is TGTGCCACCAGTGACTATGGACAGGGCGGGACCCAGTACTTC. Its translation: CATSDYGQGGTQYF.

Worth noting for this clonotype: A much larger clone differs by one base, so this may be a read error. In this CDR3 the conserved last residue, phenylalanine or tryptophan, is missing, so a read error is likely. This chain joins TRBV7-8 and TRBJ2-1; D gene unclear. V lost 2 bases and J 6 bases, leaving 8 bases between the germline ends. The CDR3 is 13 amino acids. Germline V lookup: CDR1 SGHVS, CDR2 FQNEAQ. The CDR3 is CASSLLMGNEQFL. DNA of the CDR3: TGTGCCAGCAGCTTACTTATGGGCAATGAGCAGTTCTTA.

This clonotype was detected a few times. The chain carries TRBV29-1 and TRBJ2-5, with D possibly being TRBD1 or TRBD2 (5 bases each). With 7 bases removed from V and 2 bases from J, the gap between germline ends came to 14 bases. Germline CDR1 SQVTM, CDR2 ANQGSEA. The length of the CDR3 is 13 residues. The CDR3 protein is CSARGVYQETQYF. Here the CDR3 DNA reads TGCAGCGCCCGAGGGGTGTATCAAGAGACCCAGTACTTC.

The V call is TRBV18, the J call TRBJ2-3; TRBD2 agrees at 9 bases. The CDR3 is made up of 17 amino acids. Germline V gene lookup returns CDR1 KGHSH and CDR2 LQKENI. With V trimmed by 0 bases and J by 3 bases, 7 bases remained unmatched. In DNA form, the CDR3 reads TGTGCCAGCTCACCACCATCCAGCGGGGGGAGGACAGATACGCAGTATTTT. Translated: CASSPPSSGGRTDTQYF.

This rearrangement joins TRBV12-3 or TRBV12-4 to TRBJ2-3; 9 bases fit TRBD2. The CDR3 has 17 residues. The ends lost 5 bases at V and 4 bases at J; junction bases unmatched: 13. CDR3 sequence reads: CASSEVQAGGVADTQYF. CDR3 in DNA: TGTGCCAGCAGTGAGGTGCAGGCGGGGGGGGTAGCAGATACGCAGTATTTT.

The sample holds one count of this clonotype. A much larger clonotype is one base distant, so this may be a read error. The chain has TRBV12-3 or TRBV12-4 and TRBJ2-5; D possibly corresponds to TRBD1 (6 bases). The CDR3 has 15 residues. Trimming removed 6 bases from V and 2 bases from J, with 16 bases in between. DNA for the CDR3: TGTGCCAGCAGCCCCTGGGGGCGCTCACAAGAGACCCAGTACTTC. Translated: CASSPWGRSQETQYF.

The chain is built from TRBV20-1 and TRBJ1-4; D remains ambiguous. V dropped 6 bases and J dropped 7 bases, with 15 bases sitting between them. The germline CDR1 and CDR2 sequences are DFQATT and SNEGSKA (reference sequence). The length of the CDR3 is 13 residues. The CDR3 region has the DNA TGCAGTGCGACTGTGGTAGGGAGTGAAAAACTGTTTTTT. It is translated as CSATVVGSEKLFF.

To note about this clonotype: At one of its ends the junction is not consistent with the germline gene, which may arise from a read error. The J gene is TRBJ2-7, the V gene TRBV10-3; D ambiguous. Germline CDR1 and CDR2: ENHRY and SYGVKD. The CDR3 loop spans 14 amino acids. The chain's CDR3 is CAISDGRASYKQYF. The DNA for the CDR3 is TGTGCCATCAGTGACGGGCGCGCCTCCTACAAGCAGTACTTC.

A few counts support this clonotype. This chain links TRBV6-6 with TRBJ1-4; D may be TRBD1 (5 bases). Germline CDR1 MNHNY, CDR2 SVGAGI (reference sequence). The CDR3 has 12 residues. V lost 2 bases and J 8 bases, leaving 6 bases between the germline ends. CDR3 region: CASSYRDEKLFF. The CDR3 coding sequence is TGTGCCAGCAGTTACAGGGACGAAAAACTGTTTTTT.

The sample holds a few counts of this clonotype. This chain links TRBV6-6 with TRBJ2-1; D might be TRBD1 (5 bases). V was shortened by 8 bases and J by 5 bases, with 13 bases between the two germline ends. The CDR3 has 13 residues. In germline, CDR1 is MNHNY, CDR2 SVGAGI (reference sequence). CDR3 coding DNA: TGTGCCAGCCACCCGACAGAAAACAATGAGCAGTTCTTC. The encoded protein is CASHPTENNEQFF.

This clonotype showed up just a few times. This chain connects TRBV7-9 to TRBJ2-7; D unclear. The CDR3 has 13 residues. V lost 1 base and J 9 bases, leaving 13 bases between the germline ends. Germline assignment: CDR1 SEHNR and CDR2 FQNEAQ (reference sequence). This chain's CDR3 is CASSLDSFRGQYF. The CDR3 DNA reads TGTGCCAGCAGCTTAGACAGTTTTCGAGGGCAGTACTTC.

This clonotype was counted between two and nine times. The chain combines TRBV20-1 with TRBJ2-2; TRBD2 matches at 10 bases. Germline CDR1 is DFQATT and CDR2 is SNEGSKA (reference sequence). The CDR3 totals 16 residues. Trimming took 6 bases from V and 3 from J; bases not matched to a gene: 10. CDR3 sequence (DNA): TGCAGTGCCCATCCTAGCGGGGGTAGTTACACCGGGGAGCTGTTTTTT. This gives the protein CSAHPSGGSYTGELFF.